This T cell receptor (beta chain) was recorded in a study of T cell changes during pregnancy in multiple sclerosis. V was cut by 3 bases and J by 5 bases, with 19 bases left in between. The CDR3 sequence is 16 residues long. CDR1 is MDHEN, CDR2 SYDVKM, per germline. Repertoires were generated with immunoSEQ multiplex PCR, while TCRdb's copy carries only in-frame clones and drops some. The sample lists 45,000 to 60,000 clones; around nine tenths were seen once. This clone has only a few counts. This specimen consisted of CD4+ T cells from peripheral blood mononuclear cells, obtained before pregnancy. The source of this sequence is a female donor with multiple sclerosis, enrolled in a pregnancy study. V and J are TRBV28 and TRBJ1-2, with D tentatively TRBD1 (6 bases). This CDR3 is CASSFPPGEKGYGYTF. DNA for the CDR3: TGTGCCAGCAGTTTTCCGCCAGGGGAAAAAGGGTATGGCTACACCTTC.